Included here is one T cell receptor beta chain sequence, with context. Its antigen is unidentified. The CDR3 totals 15 residues. Germline V gene data show CDR1 as GTSNPN and CDR2 as SVGIG (reference sequence). V trimming: 1 base; J trimming: 5 bases; junction bases outside the gene matches: 2. The data are from a study of cytomegalovirus exposure and HLA in healthy donors. As for the study in general: About 85 million unique TCRs from HLA-typed donors were held in an early release of data. Study results and caveats: Some public TCRs appeared in many individuals, while most sequences were rare. Cytomegalovirus association was assigned to more than 150 TCR beta chains. A later examination showed that TCR association rates differed by HLA locus, with DRB1 most and HLA-C fewest.

A multiplex PCR was run with 60 Vbeta primers and 13 Jbeta primers. Sequenced by immunoSEQ multiplex PCR; TCRdb stores in-frame clones only, minus some. Recorded here are 80,000 to 100,000 clones; the top ten clones represent around 3.6%. The rearrangement uses TRBV30 and TRBJ2-5; 15 bases match TRBD2. This clonotype was obtained from a woman younger than 45 in good health and CMV-seronegative. Input material: PBMCs. CDR3 sequence reads: CAWSGTSGGAETQYF. The CDR3 DNA follows: TGTGCCTGGAGTGGGACTAGCGGGGGGGCGGAGACCCAGTACTTC.